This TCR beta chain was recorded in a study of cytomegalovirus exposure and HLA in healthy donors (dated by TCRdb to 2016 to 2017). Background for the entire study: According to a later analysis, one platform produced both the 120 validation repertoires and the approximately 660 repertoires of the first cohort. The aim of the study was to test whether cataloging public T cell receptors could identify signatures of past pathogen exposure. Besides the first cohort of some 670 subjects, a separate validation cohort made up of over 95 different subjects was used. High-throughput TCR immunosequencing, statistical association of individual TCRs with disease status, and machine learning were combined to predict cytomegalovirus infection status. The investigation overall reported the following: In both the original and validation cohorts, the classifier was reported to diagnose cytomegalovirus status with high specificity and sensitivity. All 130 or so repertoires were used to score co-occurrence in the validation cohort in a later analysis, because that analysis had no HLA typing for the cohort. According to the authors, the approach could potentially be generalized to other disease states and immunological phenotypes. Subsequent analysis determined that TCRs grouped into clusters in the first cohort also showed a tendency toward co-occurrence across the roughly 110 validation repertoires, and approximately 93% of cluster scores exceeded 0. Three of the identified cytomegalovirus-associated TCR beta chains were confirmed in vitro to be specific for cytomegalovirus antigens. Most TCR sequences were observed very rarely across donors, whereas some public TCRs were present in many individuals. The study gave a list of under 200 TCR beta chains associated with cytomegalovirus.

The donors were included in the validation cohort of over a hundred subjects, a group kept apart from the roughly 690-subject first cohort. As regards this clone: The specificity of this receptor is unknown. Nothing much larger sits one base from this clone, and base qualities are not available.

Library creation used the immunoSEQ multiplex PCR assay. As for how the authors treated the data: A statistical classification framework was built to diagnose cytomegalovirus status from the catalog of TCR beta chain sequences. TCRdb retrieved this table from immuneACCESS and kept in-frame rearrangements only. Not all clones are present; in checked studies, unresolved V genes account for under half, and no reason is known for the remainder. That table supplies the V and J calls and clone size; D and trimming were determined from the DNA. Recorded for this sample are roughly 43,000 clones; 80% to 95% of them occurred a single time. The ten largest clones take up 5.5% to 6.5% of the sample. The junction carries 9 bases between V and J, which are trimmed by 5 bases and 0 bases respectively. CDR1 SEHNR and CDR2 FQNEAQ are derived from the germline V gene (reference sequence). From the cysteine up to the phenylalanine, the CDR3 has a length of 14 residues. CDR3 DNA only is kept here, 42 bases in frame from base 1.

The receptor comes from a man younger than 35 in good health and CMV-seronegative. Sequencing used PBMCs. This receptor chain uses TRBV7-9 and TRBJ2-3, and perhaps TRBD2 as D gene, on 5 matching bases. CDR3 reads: CASSPAASTDTQYF. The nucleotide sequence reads TGTGCCAGCAGCCCAGCGGCTAGCACAGATACGCAGTATTTT. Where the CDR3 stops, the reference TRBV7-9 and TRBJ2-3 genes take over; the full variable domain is DTGVSQNPRHKITKRGQNVTFRCDPISEHNRLYWYRQTLGQGPEFLTYFQNEAQLEKSRLLSDRFSAERPKGSFSTLEIQRTEQGDSAMYLCASSPAASTDTQYFGPGTRLTVL.